Described below is a single T cell receptor (beta chain) sequence and its context. The antigen remains unidentified. This entry is derived from a study of cytomegalovirus exposure and HLA in healthy donors. The PCR used 60 Vbeta and 13 Jbeta primers. The repertoire was sequenced with immunoSEQ multiplex PCR; TCRdb's copy has only in-frame clones and lacks some. The profile shows 45,000 to 70,000 clones, 65% to 85% of them singletons. Trimming cost V 0 bases and J 7 bases, with 10 bases left between them. This CDR3 is built from 15 residues. Germline lookup yields CDR1 SGHTA and CDR2 FQGNSA. General observations from the study: Among donors in an Asian-associated ancestry cluster, a later analysis reportedly found fewer N-insertions than the roughly 610-donor mean. A later analysis found TCR association rates differed by HLA locus, highest for DRB1 and lowest for HLA-C. In vitro experiments confirmed that a few CMV-associated chains were specific for CMV antigens. Among the most significant clusters, several appeared linked to common viral pathogens in a later analysis.

Sequencing was done on a sample of PBMCs. The rearrangement uses TRBV7-2 and TRBJ1-6, with D tentatively TRBD1 (6 bases). The TCR originated in a man between 25 and 39 years old in good health and CMV-seronegative. The CDR3 coding sequence is TGTGCCAGCAGCTTAGCGTGGCAGGGGAATTCACCCCTCCACTTT. The encoded protein is CASSLAWQGNSPLHF.